The subject of this entry is one T cell receptor beta chain. One end of the junction varies from germline; a read error may be responsible. This record comes from a study of blood T cell repertoires in COVID-19. Study-wide background: The United States, Italy and Spain provided the acute and convalescent COVID-19 samples. T cells, B-cell-depleted T cells, or PBMCs supplied cDNA or gDNA.

Libraries were prepared by immunoSEQ multiplex PCR; TCRdb keeps only in-frame clonotypes and omits some of them. The sample lists a few hundred thousand clones, approximately 78% occurring once. This receptor was identified in a woman older than 75 with COVID-19, enrolled during active disease. Sequencing input: peripheral blood.

As DNA, the CDR3 is TGTGCCAGCAGTTTAGGGGACAGGGCAGACTACGAGCAGTACTTC. Translated: CASSLGDRADYEQYF. The chain links TRBV7-9 to TRBJ2-7; the match to TRBD1 covers 9 bases. The V gene's germline CDR1 is SEHNR and CDR2 FQNEAQ (reference sequence). CDR3 length: 15 residues.